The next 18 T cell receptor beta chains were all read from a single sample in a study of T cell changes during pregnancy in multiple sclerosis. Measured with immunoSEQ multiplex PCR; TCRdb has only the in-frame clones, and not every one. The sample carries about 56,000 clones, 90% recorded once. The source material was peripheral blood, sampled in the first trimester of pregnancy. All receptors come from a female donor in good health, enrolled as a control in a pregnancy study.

The CDR3 sequence: CAWRGTASTNYGYTF. Here the CDR3 DNA reads TGTGCCTGGAGGGGGACAGCTAGCACAAACTATGGCTACACCTTC. The chain uses TRBV30 and TRBJ1-2; 7 nucleotides agree with TRBD1. Germline lookup yields CDR1 GTSNPN and CDR2 SVGIG (reference sequence). The J segment lost 2 bases and the V segment lost 3 bases, leaving 9 bases of the junction unmatched. CDR3 size: 15 residues.

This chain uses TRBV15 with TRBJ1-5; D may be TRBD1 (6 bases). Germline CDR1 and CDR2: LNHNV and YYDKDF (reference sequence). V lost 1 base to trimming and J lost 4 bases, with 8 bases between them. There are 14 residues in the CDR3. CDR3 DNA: TGTGCCACCAGCAGAGGACAGGAAAATCAGCCCCAGCATTTT. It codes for CATSRGQENQPQHF.

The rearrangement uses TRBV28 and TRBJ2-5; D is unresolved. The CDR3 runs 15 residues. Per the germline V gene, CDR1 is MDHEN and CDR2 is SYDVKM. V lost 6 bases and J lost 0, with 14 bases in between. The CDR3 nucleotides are TGTGCCAGCAGAAAAAAATGGCTGTACCAAGAGACCCAGTACTTC. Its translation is CASRKKWLYQETQYF.

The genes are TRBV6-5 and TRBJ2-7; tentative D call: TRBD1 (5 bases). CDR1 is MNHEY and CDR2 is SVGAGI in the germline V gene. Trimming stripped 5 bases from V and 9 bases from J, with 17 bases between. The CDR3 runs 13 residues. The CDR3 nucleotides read TGTGCCAGCAGTACCCAGGGTAGGGTTGGGCAGTACTTC. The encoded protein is CASSTQGRVGQYF.

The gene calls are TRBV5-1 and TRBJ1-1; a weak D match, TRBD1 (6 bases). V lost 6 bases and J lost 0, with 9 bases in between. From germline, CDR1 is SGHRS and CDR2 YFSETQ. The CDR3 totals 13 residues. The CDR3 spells CASTGQMNTEAFF. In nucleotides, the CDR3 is TGCGCCAGCACTGGACAGATGAACACTGAAGCTTTCTTT.

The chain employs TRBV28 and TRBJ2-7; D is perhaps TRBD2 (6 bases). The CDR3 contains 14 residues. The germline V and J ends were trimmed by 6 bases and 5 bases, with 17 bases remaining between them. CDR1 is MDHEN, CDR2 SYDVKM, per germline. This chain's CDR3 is CASRSSGSANEQYF. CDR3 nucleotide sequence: TGTGCCAGCAGATCCTCCGGGAGTGCCAACGAGCAGTACTTC. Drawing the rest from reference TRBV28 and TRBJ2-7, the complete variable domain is DVKVTQSSRYLVKRTGEKVFLECVQDMDHENMFWYRQDPGLGLRLIYFSYDVKMKEKGDIPEGYSVSREKKERFSLILESASTNQTSMYLCASRSSGSANEQYFGPGTRLTVT.

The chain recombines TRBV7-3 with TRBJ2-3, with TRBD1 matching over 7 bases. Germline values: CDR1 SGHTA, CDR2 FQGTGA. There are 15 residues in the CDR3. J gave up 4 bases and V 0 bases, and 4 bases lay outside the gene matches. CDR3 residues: CASSLTGTAADTQYF. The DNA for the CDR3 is TGTGCCAGCAGCTTAACCGGGACAGCCGCAGATACGCAGTATTTT.

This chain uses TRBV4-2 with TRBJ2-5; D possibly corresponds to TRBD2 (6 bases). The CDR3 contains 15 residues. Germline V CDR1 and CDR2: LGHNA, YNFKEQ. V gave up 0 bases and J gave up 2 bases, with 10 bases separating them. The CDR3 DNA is TGTGCCAGCAGCCAAGATCCTCGGGGGCAAGAGACCCAGTACTTC. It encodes CASSQDPRGQETQYF.

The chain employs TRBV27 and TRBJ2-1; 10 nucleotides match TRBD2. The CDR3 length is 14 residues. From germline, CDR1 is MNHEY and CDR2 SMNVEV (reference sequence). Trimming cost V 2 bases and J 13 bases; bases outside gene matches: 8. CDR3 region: CASSLTSGTLTQFF. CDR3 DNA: TGTGCCAGCAGTTTAACTAGCGGGACCCTTACACAGTTCTTC.

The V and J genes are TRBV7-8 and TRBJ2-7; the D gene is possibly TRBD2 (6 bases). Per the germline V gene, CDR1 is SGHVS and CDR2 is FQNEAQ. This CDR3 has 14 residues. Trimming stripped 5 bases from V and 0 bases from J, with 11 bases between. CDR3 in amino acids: CASSPDYNSYEQYF. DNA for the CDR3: TGTGCCAGCAGCCCGGACTACAACTCCTACGAGCAGTACTTC.

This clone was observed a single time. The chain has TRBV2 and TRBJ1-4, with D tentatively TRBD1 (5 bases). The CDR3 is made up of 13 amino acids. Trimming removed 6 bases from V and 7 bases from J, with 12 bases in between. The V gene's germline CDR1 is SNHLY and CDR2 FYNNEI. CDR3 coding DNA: TGTGCCAGCAGGGCCAGGGTGGTTGAAAAACTGTTTTTT. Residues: CASRARVVEKLFF.

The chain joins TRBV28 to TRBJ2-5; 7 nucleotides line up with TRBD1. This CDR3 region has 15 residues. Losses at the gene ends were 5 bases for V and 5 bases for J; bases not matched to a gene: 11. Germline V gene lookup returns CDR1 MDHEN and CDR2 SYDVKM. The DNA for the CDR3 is TGTGCCAGCAGTCACCAATCGACAGGGACGGAGACCCAGTACTTC. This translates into CASSHQSTGTETQYF.

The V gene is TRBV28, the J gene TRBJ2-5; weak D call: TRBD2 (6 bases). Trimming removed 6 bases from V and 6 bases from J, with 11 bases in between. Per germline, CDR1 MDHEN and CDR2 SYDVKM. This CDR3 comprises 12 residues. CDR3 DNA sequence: TGTGCCAGCAGAGGCGGGAAACAGACCCAGTACTTC. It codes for CASRGGKQTQYF.

The CDR3 DNA reads TGTGCCAGCAGCTGGGGACAGGGAGGCGAAAAACTGTTTTTT. Amino acids: CASSWGQGGEKLFF. The chain recombines TRBV7-2 with TRBJ1-4; 9 nucleotides agree with TRBD1. The junction had 5 bases not matched to a gene; V was cut back by 4 bases and J by 8 bases. The germline V gene encodes CDR1 SGHTA and CDR2 FQGNSA. CDR3 length equals 14 residues.

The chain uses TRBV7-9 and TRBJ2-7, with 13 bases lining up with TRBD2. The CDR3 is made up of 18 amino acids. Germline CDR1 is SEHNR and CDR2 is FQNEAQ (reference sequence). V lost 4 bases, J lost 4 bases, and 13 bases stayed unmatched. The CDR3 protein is CASSYNPWGLAGIYEQYF. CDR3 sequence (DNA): TGTGCCAGCAGCTACAATCCATGGGGACTAGCGGGGATATACGAGCAGTACTTC. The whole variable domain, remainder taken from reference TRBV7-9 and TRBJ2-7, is DTGVSQNPRHKITKRGQNVTFRCDPISEHNRLYWYRQTLGQGPEFLTYFQNEAQLEKSRLLSDRFSAERPKGSFSTLEIQRTEQGDSAMYLCASSYNPWGLAGIYEQYFGPGTRLTVT.

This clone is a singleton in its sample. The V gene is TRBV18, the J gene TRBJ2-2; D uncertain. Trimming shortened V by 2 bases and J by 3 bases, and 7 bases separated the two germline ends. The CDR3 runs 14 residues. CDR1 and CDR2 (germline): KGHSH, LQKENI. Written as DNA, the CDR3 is TGTGCCAGCTCACCATACCGGGACACCGGGGAGCTGTTTTTT. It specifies CASSPYRDTGELFF.

The DNA of the CDR3 is TGTGCCAGCAGTACACCTCAAGGGGGGGAGTACACCGGGGAGCTGTTTTTT. Amino acids: CASSTPQGGEYTGELFF. The chain combines TRBV28 with TRBJ2-2; a possible D gene is TRBD2 (7 bases). Germline CDR1 reads MDHEN; CDR2 reads SYDVKM. The germline V and J ends were trimmed by 5 bases and 3 bases, with 19 bases remaining between them. This CDR3 has 17 residues. The full variable domain, in which reference TRBV28 and TRBJ2-2 provide the parts outside the CDR3, is DVKVTQSSRYLVKRTGEKVFLECVQDMDHENMFWYRQDPGLGLRLIYFSYDVKMKEKGDIPEGYSVSREKKERFSLILESASTNQTSMYLCASSTPQGGEYTGELFFGEGSRLTVL.

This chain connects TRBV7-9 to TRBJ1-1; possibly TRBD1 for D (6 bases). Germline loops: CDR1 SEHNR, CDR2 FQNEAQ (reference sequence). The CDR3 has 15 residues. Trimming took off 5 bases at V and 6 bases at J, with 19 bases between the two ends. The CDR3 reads CASSPLLGAVSEAFF. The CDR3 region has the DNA TGTGCCAGCAGCCCCCTATTGGGGGCGGTCTCTGAAGCTTTCTTT.